This T cell receptor (beta chain) originates from a study of patients and donors after allogeneic stem cell transplantation (dated by TCRdb to the early 2020s). Libraries were made using RT-PCR. These reads were obtained on a NextSeq 550. In TCRdb, the public reads were trimmed at Q25 with fastp and aligned with MiXCR, with productive beta chains retained. Records with the same CDR3 protein are collapsed into one entry carrying the most frequent genes and DNA. In all, the sample holds 400,000 to 500,000 distinct CDR3 sequences, and roughly 16% of those were seen once. The ten largest account for just over 7% of the sample. As regards this clonotype: This clone's antigen is unknown. Within one base of it there is no much larger clone, and no base qualities were kept.

V gives up 6 bases and J gives up 7 bases, and the segment between their germline ends measures 22 bases. There are 16 amino acids in the CDR3, from cysteine to phenylalanine inclusive. The only DNA kept is the CDR3, 48 bases in frame from the first base. This TCR derives from a human donor who was either an allogeneic HSCT recipient or a stem cell or donor lymphocyte infusion donor (not recorded which). It is not recorded whose cells these are; they may come from a transplant donor. This receptor chain uses TRBV12-3 or TRBV12-4 and TRBJ2-1; the D gene is possibly TRBD1, with 6 bases matching. The material sequenced was blood, either unsorted or a sorted T cell fraction (not recorded which). The nucleotide sequence reads TGTGCCAGCAGCCGAAGGACAGCTAGACAGGTGAATGAGCAGTTCTTC. Its protein is CASSRRTARQVNEQFF.